One sample yielded the 26 T cell receptor beta chains listed below, sequenced in a study of patients and donors after allogeneic stem cell transplantation (dated by TCRdb to between 2020 and 2021). The library relied on RT-PCR. Instrument on record: NextSeq 550. The raw public data were reprocessed by TCRdb itself: fastp quality trimming at Q25, MiXCR clonotype calling, in-frame beta chains only. Records with the same CDR3 protein are collapsed into one entry carrying the most frequent genes and DNA. The sample table records around 150,000 distinct CDR3 sequences; 30% of these occur just once. Around 3.3% of the sample is held by the ten biggest clonotypes. Sequenced material: blood, either unsorted or a sorted T cell fraction (not recorded which). These receptor sequences come from a human donor who was either an allogeneic HSCT recipient or a stem cell or donor lymphocyte infusion donor (not recorded which). It is not recorded whose cells these are; they may come from a transplant donor.

J is TRBJ1-2 and V is TRBV20-1; no reliable D call. The CDR3 consists of 12 residues. V shed 2 bases and J shed 3 bases, with 7 bases lying between them. From germline, CDR1 is DFQATT and CDR2 SNEGSKA (reference sequence). Here the CDR3 reads CSARQRDYGYTF. The CDR3 DNA reads as TGCAGTGCTAGACAGCGTGACTATGGCTACACCTTC.

This chain connects TRBV6-5 to TRBJ2-7; 12 nucleotides align to TRBD2. The CDR3 runs 16 residues. CDR1 and CDR2 from the germline V gene are MNHEY and SVGAGI. V shed 2 bases, J shed 1 base, and the junction held 3 bases outside the gene matches. The CDR3 DNA reads as TGTGCCAGCAGTTACAGTACTAGCGGGAGGTCCTACGAGCAGTACTTC. Translating it yields CASSYSTSGRSYEQYF.

V gene TRBV20-1 combines with J gene TRBJ2-1; possibly TRBD1 for D (5 bases). CDR3 length equals 13 residues. V lost 5 bases, J lost 2 bases, and 10 bases lay in between. CDR1 is DFQATT and CDR2 is SNEGSKA in the germline V gene (reference sequence). DNA of the CDR3: TGCAGTGCTCTGGGGCCGGCCTACAATGAGCAGTTCTTC. Residues: CSALGPAYNEQFF.

This chain links TRBV14 with TRBJ2-1, with 16 bases aligning to TRBD2. CDR3 size: 21 residues. With 1 base clipped from V and 0 bases from J, the junction kept 9 bases outside the gene matches. Germline V gene data show CDR1 as SGHDN and CDR2 as FVKESK. The CDR3 nucleotides read TGTGCCAGCAGCCAAGCAATCCCGGGACTAGCGGGAGGGTCCTCCTACAATGAGCAGTTCTTC. Translation: CASSQAIPGLAGGSSYNEQFF. Looking up the rest from reference TRBV14 and TRBJ2-1 gives the full variable domain: EAGVTQFPSHSVIEKGQTVTLRCDPISGHDNLYWYRRVMGKEIKFLLHFVKESKQDESGMPNNRFLAERTGGTYSTLKVQPAELEDSGVYFCASSQAIPGLAGGSSYNEQFFGPGTRLTVL.

The V call is TRBV30, the J call TRBJ1-2; D unclear. This CDR3 is 12 amino acids long. Germline CDR1 GTSNPN, CDR2 SVGIG (reference sequence). V gave up 1 base and J gave up 8 bases, with 11 bases separating them. CDR3 coding DNA: TGTGCCTGGAGTGGGTCCGCTGTAGGCTACACCTTC. Amino acids: CAWSGSAVGYTF.

This clonotype was seen a handful of times. This chain uses TRBV25-1 with TRBJ2-5; D is uncertain. CDR1 MGHDK and CDR2 SYGVNS come from the germline V gene. V lost 7 bases and J 7 bases, leaving 16 bases between the germline ends. This CDR3 has 13 amino acids. CDR3 sequence: CASTESLSGTQYF. The CDR3 DNA reads as TGTGCCAGCACCGAAAGTCTGTCGGGGACCCAGTACTTC.

This clonotype was picked up a small number of times. V gene TRBV5-1 combines with J gene TRBJ2-7; 10 nucleotides align to TRBD2. The length of the CDR3 is 16 residues. After removal of 3 bases from V and 3 bases from J, the junction contained 9 bases not matched to a gene. The V gene's germline CDR1 is SGHRS and CDR2 YFSETQ. The CDR3 bases are TGCGCCAGCAGCTCTCCTCCTAGCGGGAGATTCTACGAGCAGTACTTC. It encodes CASSSPPSGRFYEQYF.

This clonotype was observed a handful of times. The V and J genes are TRBV6-6 and TRBJ2-3, with D unclear. Germline V lookup: CDR1 MNHNY, CDR2 SVGAGI (reference sequence). V was trimmed by 6 bases and J by 6 bases, leaving 10 bases between them. The CDR3 has 12 amino acids. CDR3 sequence (DNA): TGTGCCAGCAGCCCCTTTGCGGATACGCAGTATTTT. Translation gives CASSPFADTQYF.

The sample holds many counts of this clonotype. V gene TRBV6-5 combines with J gene TRBJ1-5; D might be TRBD1 (6 bases). Germline CDR1 is MNHEY and CDR2 is SVGAGI. Trimming removed 6 bases from V and 0 bases from J, with 12 bases in between. This CDR3 region has 15 residues. The CDR3 bases are TGTGCCAGCAGATTACGGACAGTTAGCAATCAGCCCCAGCATTTT. Its translation is CASRLRTVSNQPQHF.

The gene calls are TRBV20-1 and TRBJ1-1; D is unclear. Germline V CDR1 and CDR2: DFQATT, SNEGSKA (reference sequence). V lost 4 bases and J lost 0, with 9 bases in between. The CDR3 is 13 amino acids. The CDR3 loop is CSATDDMNTEAFF. DNA of the CDR3: TGCAGTGCTACCGACGATATGAACACTGAAGCTTTCTTT.

The chain couples TRBV10-3 to TRBJ2-7, with 8 bases lining up with TRBD1. The CDR3 extends over 14 amino acids. V was clipped by 10 bases and J by 6 bases; unmatched bases: 14. The germline V gene has CDR1 ENHRY and CDR2 SYGVKD. Written as DNA, the CDR3 is TGTGCCACCCGAACGAGACAGGGGAAAGTCGAGCAGTACTTC. Its protein is CATRTRQGKVEQYF.

This chain connects TRBV20-1 to TRBJ2-1; possibly TRBD1 for D (5 bases). V was pared by 6 bases and J by 5 bases, with 14 bases between. Germline CDR1 and CDR2: DFQATT and SNEGSKA (reference sequence). CDR3 size: 13 residues. The CDR3 reads CSALDQGDNEQFF. The CDR3 coding sequence is TGCAGTGCGTTAGATCAGGGTGACAATGAGCAGTTCTTC.

This clonotype turned up a few times. V is TRBV20-1 and J is TRBJ2-4, with D possibly being TRBD1 (5 bases). V lost 6 bases to trimming and J lost 7 bases, with 13 bases between them. Looked up from germline, CDR1 is DFQATT and CDR2 is SNEGSKA (reference sequence). The CDR3 loop spans 12 amino acids. CDR3 sequence: CSAHRLGNIQYF. The CDR3 DNA sequence: TGCAGTGCCCACAGGCTGGGGAACATTCAGTACTTC.

The V gene is TRBV7-2, the J gene TRBJ2-5; D call uncertain. Germline V gene sequence: CDR1 SGHTA, CDR2 FQGNSA. V lost 6 bases and J lost 9, with 11 bases in between. This CDR3 comprises 11 residues. CDR3 sequence: CASSNTAAQYF. The CDR3 DNA is TGTGCCAGCAGTAATACGGCGGCCCAGTACTTC.

This clonotype was picked up a small number of times. The gene calls are TRBV12-3 or TRBV12-4 and TRBJ2-7; D gene ambiguous. CDR3 length equals 13 residues. V shed 3 bases and J shed 4 bases, with 10 bases lying between them. CDR3 in amino acids: CASSFAGYYEQYF. In DNA, the CDR3 is TGTGCCAGCAGTTTTGCAGGATATTACGAGCAGTACTTC.

The rearrangement uses TRBV9 and TRBJ1-2, with a tentative D call TRBD1 (5 bases). Trimming pared 2 bases from V and 0 bases from J, leaving 11 bases between. This CDR3 has 15 amino acids. Looked up from germline, CDR1 is SGDLS and CDR2 is YYNGEE. DNA of the CDR3: TGTGCCAGCAGCGTTGGGGGAGCTTCTAACTATGGCTACACCTTC. Translated, it gives CASSVGGASNYGYTF.

This clonotype was counted between two and nine times. This chain links TRBV12-3 or TRBV12-4 with TRBJ1-6; 9 bases are a match to TRBD1. V lost 0 bases, J lost 10 bases, and 4 bases stayed unmatched. This CDR3 is built from 15 residues. CDR3 region: CASSLAGQGYSPLHF. In DNA, the CDR3 is TGTGCCAGCAGTTTAGCGGGACAGGGTTACTCACCCCTCCACTTT.

Turning to this clonotype: The DNA is left out, because the CDR3 cannot be placed on it with certainty; the CDR3 is given as TCRdb lists it. The rearrangement links TRBV7-5 to TRBJ1-5. TRBV7-5 is shown as a pseudogene. The CDR3 sequence runs 17 residues, both termini included. CDR3 amino acids: CISVPEAGTFSNQPQHF.

V and J are TRBV7-8 and TRBJ2-7; 8 nucleotides align to TRBD1. Germline V lookup: CDR1 SGHVS, CDR2 FQNEAQ. This CDR3 is 17 amino acids long. V lost 5 bases, J lost 1 base, and 13 bases stayed unmatched. CDR3 sequence reads: CASSRIRTGYRSYEQYF. DNA of the CDR3: TGTGCCAGCAGCCGAATTAGGACAGGGTACAGATCCTACGAGCAGTACTTC.

This clonotype appeared once. This chain uses TRBV7-2 with TRBJ2-5; D may be TRBD1 or TRBD2 (7 bases each). The CDR3 extends over 16 amino acids. V was clipped by 2 bases and J by 0 bases, with 13 bases between them. Germline CDR1 and CDR2: SGHTA and FQGNSA. For the CDR3, the DNA is TGTGCCAGCAGCTTAAATGGGAGGGGGCACCAAGAGACCCAGTACTTC. Translating gives CASSLNGRGHQETQYF.

The J gene is TRBJ2-1, the V gene TRBV7-9, with TRBD2 matching 8 bases. Germline CDR1 reads SEHNR; CDR2 reads FQNEAQ (reference sequence). After removal of 5 bases from V and 5 bases from J, the junction contained 8 bases not matched to a gene. The CDR3 covers 15 residues. The chain's CDR3 is CASSTRAGVDNEQFF. The CDR3 nucleotides are TGTGCCAGCAGCACCCGAGCGGGAGTCGACAATGAGCAGTTCTTC.

This clonotype was counted only a few times. The chain recombines TRBV10-3 with TRBJ1-4; D is unclear. Trimming cost V 2 bases and J 0 bases, with 7 bases left between them. The CDR3 sequence is 15 residues long. From germline, CDR1 is ENHRY and CDR2 SYGVKD. This CDR3 reads CAISEGGSTNEKLFF. CDR3 DNA sequence: TGTGCCATCAGTGAGGGCGGATCAACTAATGAAAAACTGTTTTTT.

V and J are TRBV12-3 or TRBV12-4 and TRBJ1-2; D not certain. With 6 bases removed from V and 7 bases from J, the gap between germline ends came to 12 bases. This CDR3 has 12 residues. The CDR3 nucleotides are TGTGCCAGCAGCTTTGCGAAGGGTGGCTACACCTTC. Protein product: CASSFAKGGYTF.

This clonotype was detected ten times or more. The genes are TRBV9 and TRBJ2-2, with TRBD1 identical over 10 bases. CDR3 size: 15 residues. The junction had 6 bases not matched to a gene; V was cut back by 4 bases and J by 6 bases. Germline CDR1 reads SGDLS; CDR2 reads YYNGEE. The CDR3 reads CASSFRTGGAGELFF. DNA for the CDR3: TGTGCCAGCAGCTTCCGGACAGGGGGTGCCGGGGAGCTGTTTTTT. Looking up the rest from reference TRBV9 and TRBJ2-2 gives the full variable domain: DSGVTQTPKHLITATGQRVTLRCSPRSGDLSVYWYQQSLDQGLQFLIQYYNGEERAKGNILERFSAQQFPDLHSELNLSSLELGDSALYFCASSFRTGGAGELFFGEGSRLTVL.

The chain links TRBV7-8 to TRBJ1-6, with 9 bases matching TRBD1. Germline assignment: CDR1 SGHVS and CDR2 FQNEAQ. CDR3 length equals 16 residues. The V segment lost 3 bases and the J segment 6 bases; nucleotides outside the gene matches: 6. CDR3 loop: CASSFPDRGVNSPLHF. The CDR3 bases are TGTGCCAGCAGCTTCCCCGACAGGGGGGTTAATTCACCCCTCCACTTT. The full variable domain, completed using reference TRBV7-8 and TRBJ1-6, is GAGVSQSPRYKVAKRGQDVALRCDPISGHVSLFWYQQALGQGPEFLTYFQNEAQLDKSGLPSDRFFAERPEGSVSTLKIQRTQQEDSAVYLCASSFPDRGVNSPLHFGNGTRLTVT.

This clonotype was counted between two and nine times. This chain connects TRBV7-9 to TRBJ1-1; D gene unclear. Trimming shortened V by 3 bases and J by 1 base, and 6 bases separated the two germline ends. The CDR3 consists of 13 residues. Germline lookup yields CDR1 SEHNR and CDR2 FQNEAQ (reference sequence). CDR3 sequence: CASSFLTNTEAFF. The DNA of the CDR3 is TGTGCCAGCAGCTTCCTTACGAACACTGAAGCTTTCTTT.